Detailed here is one TCR beta chain. The target antigen is unknown. These data come from a study of radiation and T cells in renal cell carcinoma. Findings and caveats of the study: Pretreatment tumor biopsies were lacking, so baseline clonotypes are unknown. From baseline, blood top tumor clonotypes peaked at 2 weeks post-radiation.

Germline trimming cut 8 bases from V and 0 bases from J; bases unmatched to any gene: 6. The germline gives CDR1 ENHRY, CDR2 SYGVKD. The CDR3 length is 15 residues. Some clones are missing from TCRdb's copy, which holds only in-frame ones; the method was immunoSEQ multiplex PCR. There are roughly 80,000 clones in the sample; around 78% occur only once, and approximately 2.3% lies in the top ten. Time point defined: blood 4 weeks post-SBRT, at nephrectomy. The treatment is: 15 Gy SBRT to primary tumor, nephrectomy 4 weeks later. Clear cell pathology was present in this patient's renal cell carcinoma. The sequencing here drew on blood, taken from a patient whose treatment included radiotherapy and nephrectomy. The source is a woman aged 55 to 70 with renal cell carcinoma. The rearrangement uses TRBV10-3 and TRBJ1-3; 8 bases agree with TRBD1. CDR3 in amino acids: CAIRSDRGSGNTIYF. CDR3 in DNA: TGTGCCATCCGAAGTGACAGGGGCTCTGGAAACACCATATATTTT.